This T cell receptor (beta chain) was recovered during a study of blood T cells in healthy people across ages. V lost 0 bases to trimming and J lost 3 bases, with 9 bases between them. Germline V gives CDR1 SQVTM, CDR2 ANQGSEA. The CDR3 is 14 amino acids. This clonotype was found many times. The second PCR ran roughly 6 to 11 cycles with a sample-barcoded 5' primer and J-beta primers. One entry per CDR3 protein, called by TCRdb with MiXCR from the 5' RACE reads. Of 650,000 to 1,000,000 distinct CDR3 sequences in the sample, about 37% were seen once. The chain employs TRBV29-1 and TRBJ2-1; D may match TRBD1 or TRBD2 (6 bases each). Sequences were obtained from blood. The TCR sequence derives from a man younger than 35 in good health. CDR3 bases: TGCAGCGTTGAAGACGGGGGCAGCTACAATGAGCAGTTCTTC. It specifies CSVEDGGSYNEQFF.